This TCR beta chain was profiled in a study of blood T cell repertoires in COVID-19. As for the study in general: Samples came from the United States, Italy and Spain, spanning acute and convalescent COVID-19. The analysed material was cDNA or gDNA that came from T cells, B-cell-depleted T cells, or PBMCs.

This CDR3 comprises 15 residues. Trimming took 0 bases from V and 4 from J, leaving 12 bases between them. Germline V gene lookup returns CDR1 MNHNS and CDR2 SASEGT. Original data processing: The assay estimated nucleated cells by amplifying reference gene primers. TCRdb's table, derived via immunoSEQ multiplex PCR, lists solely in-frame clones and lacks some. That table gives V, J and clone size, and the DNA gave D and trimming. Altogether over 250,000 clones are present, approximately 90% being singletons, with the ten largest covering around 13%. Input material: peripheral blood. This TCR was sampled from a woman aged 55-70 years with acute or convalescent COVID-19. The J gene is TRBJ1-2, the V gene TRBV6-1; D call uncertain. The CDR3 protein is CASSEALEQIYGYTF. In nucleotides, the CDR3 is TGTGCCAGCAGTGAAGCGCTCGAACAGATCTATGGCTACACCTTC.